What follows are 24 T cell receptor beta chains derived from one specimen sequenced in a study of CD8+ T cells in alopecia areata. Stated treatment: oral pan-JAK inhibitor, 5-10 mg twice daily. Sequencing used cDNA as its template, made by extracting RNA and reverse transcribing it. TCRdb keeps only in-frame clones here, not all; method: immunoSEQ multiplex PCR. This table holds about 97,000 clones, almost 60% found once. Sample: CD8+ T cells sorted from blood, taken at approximately week 60, from a patient treated with tofacitinib. These receptors were obtained from a human donor with alopecia areata.

This clone was counted between two and nine times. In nucleotides, the CDR3 is TGCAGCGTCGGGACTAGACCGAGTCCCGATACGCAGTATTTT. Translating gives CSVGTRPSPDTQYF. The chain carries TRBV29-1 and TRBJ2-3, with 8 bases aligning to TRBD2. Per the germline V gene, CDR1 is SQVTM and CDR2 is ANQGSEA. V lost 6 bases, J lost 6 bases, and 11 bases stayed unmatched. This CDR3 has 14 amino acids.

The rearrangement joins TRBV25-1 to TRBJ2-7, with 7 positions matching TRBD2. V trimming: 2 bases; J trimming: 1 base; junction bases outside the gene matches: 2. Germline V gene data show CDR1 as MGHDK and CDR2 as SYGVNS. This CDR3 contains 14 residues. DNA of the CDR3: TGTGCCAGCAGTGAAGCCGGGGGGTCCTACGAGCAGTACTTC. As protein: CASSEAGGSYEQYF.

This clone was seen a single time. The chain recombines TRBV27 with TRBJ1-5; tentative D call: TRBD1 (6 bases). Germline V CDR1 and CDR2: MNHEY, SMNVEV (reference sequence). CDR3 size: 14 residues. V was trimmed by 7 bases and J by 2 bases, leaving 12 bases between them. CDR3 residues: CASTGGAGNQPQHF. The CDR3 region has the DNA TGTGCCAGCACCGGGGGGGCTGGCAATCAGCCCCAGCATTTT.

In regard to this clone: A read error may account for a junction end that differs from germline. The rearrangement uses TRBV7-2 and TRBJ1-3, with no clear D. CDR1 and CDR2 from the germline V gene are SGHTA and FQGNSA. The CDR3 consists of 12 residues. CDR3 region: CASSLVSSGWTF. The CDR3 coding sequence is TGTGCCAGCAGCTTAGTATCTTCAGGATGGACGTTT.

The rearrangement links TRBV7-3 to TRBJ2-2; D gene unclear. From germline, CDR1 is SGHTA and CDR2 FQGTGA. The length of the CDR3 is 15 residues. Trimming left V 5 bases short and J 1 base short, with 11 bases between. CDR3 residues: CASSLGPLNTGELFF. The CDR3 DNA follows: TGTGCCAGCAGCCTCGGTCCCTTGAACACCGGGGAGCTGTTTTTT.

This rearrangement joins TRBV30 to TRBJ2-7; 10 positions match TRBD1. This CDR3 contains 15 residues. Germline CDR1 and CDR2: GTSNPN and SVGIG (reference sequence). V gave up 3 bases and J gave up 4 bases; unmatched junction bases: 9. The DNA of the CDR3 is TGTGCCTGGAGCGCCGAGGGGACAGGGGCGTACGAGCAGTACTTC. This translates into CAWSAEGTGAYEQYF.

The chain combines TRBV5-6 with TRBJ1-2; the match to TRBD1 covers 9 bases. Germline-derived CDR1 and CDR2 are SGHDT and YYEEEE. The length of the CDR3 is 16 residues. The trim removed 0 bases at V and 3 bases at J, leaving 6 bases unmatched. The CDR3 spells CASSLGNRGLDYGYTF. The CDR3 DNA follows: TGTGCCAGCAGCTTGGGGAACAGGGGGCTGGACTATGGCTACACCTTC.

The rearrangement uses TRBV4-1 and TRBJ1-1, with D possibly TRBD1 on 6 matching bases. Germline values: CDR1 MGHRA, CDR2 YSYEKL. This CDR3 contains 15 residues. Deletions cut 1 base from V and 5 bases from J, with 14 bases between. The CDR3 nucleotides are TGCGCCAGCAGCCAAGCCAAACAGGGAGTTACTGAAGCTTTCTTT. Protein: CASSQAKQGVTEAFF.

This chain connects TRBV6-5 to TRBJ2-5; D unclear. The CDR3 covers 15 residues. V dropped 5 bases and J dropped 2 bases, with 15 bases sitting between them. The germline CDR1 and CDR2 sequences are MNHEY and SVGAGI. CDR3 bases: TGTGCCAGCAGTCCGGAAAGTGACGGACAAGAGACCCAGTACTTC. Protein product: CASSPESDGQETQYF.

This clone was counted a few times. This rearrangement joins TRBV5-6 to TRBJ2-3; D tentatively fits TRBD1 or TRBD2 (5 bases each). The CDR3 sequence is 18 residues long. CDR1 and CDR2 from the germline V gene are SGHDT and YYEEEE. The V and J ends lost 4 bases and 0 bases respectively, with 21 bases between them. The CDR3 protein is CASSPGMGLGDSTDTQYF. The CDR3 nucleotides read TGTGCCAGCAGCCCTGGAATGGGATTAGGGGACAGCACAGATACGCAGTATTTT.

Remarks on this clone: At one end, the junction sequence differs from germline, possibly due to a read error. This chain links TRBV2 with TRBJ2-7; TRBD2 is a possible D gene (5 bases). The CDR3 spans 13 residues. Germline V gene data show CDR1 as SNHLY and CDR2 as FYNNEI. The CDR3 coding sequence is TGTGCCAGCAGTGAAGCACCCCGTGAGGGCCCGAGGTTC. Translating gives CASSEAPREGPRF.

Only a few counts were recorded for this clone. V is TRBV2 and J is TRBJ2-7, with 7 bases matching TRBD2. The CDR3 loop spans 14 amino acids. Looked up from germline, CDR1 is SNHLY and CDR2 is FYNNEI. J was trimmed by 4 bases and V by 3 bases; bases with no gene match: 6. CDR3 in amino acids: CASSDAGRSYEQYF. CDR3 sequence (DNA): TGTGCCAGCAGTGACGCCGGGAGGTCATACGAGCAGTACTTC. Looking up the rest from reference TRBV2 and TRBJ2-7 gives the full variable domain: EPEVTQTPSHQVTQMGQEVILRCVPISNHLYFYWYRQILGQKVEFLVSFYNNEISEKSEIFDDQFSVERPDGSNFTLKIRSTKLEDSAMYFCASSDAGRSYEQYFGPGTRLTVT.

The chain employs TRBV5-6 and TRBJ2-3; the match to TRBD2 covers 7 bases. Germline V gene data show CDR1 as SGHDT and CDR2 as YYEEEE. This CDR3 has 14 residues. V lost 3 bases, J lost 4 bases, and 5 bases stayed unmatched. The CDR3 coding sequence is TGTGCCAGCAGCTCTGGACTAGGCGCAGATACGCAGTATTTT. This encodes CASSSGLGADTQYF.

CDR3 sequence: CASSEVTDNSPLHF. In DNA, the CDR3 is TGTGCCAGCAGTGAAGTGACGGATAATTCACCCCTCCACTTT. The rearrangement uses TRBV2 and TRBJ1-6; no reliable D call. The germline V gene has CDR1 SNHLY and CDR2 FYNNEI. With 1 base removed from V and 5 bases from J, the gap between germline ends came to 6 bases. The CDR3 has 14 amino acids.

This chain joins TRBV12-5 and TRBJ1-3; D is perhaps TRBD1 (5 bases). The CDR3 extends over 17 amino acids. From germline, CDR1 is LGHNT and CDR2 FRNRAP. Trimming left V 1 base short and J 0 bases short, with 13 bases between. CDR3 bases: TGTGCTAGTGGTTTGGATGACAGACAGAGCTCTGGAAACACCATATATTTT. Translation: CASGLDDRQSSGNTIYF.

This clone was seen a handful of times. This chain uses TRBV20-1 with TRBJ1-2; D is unclear. Germline values: CDR1 DFQATT, CDR2 SNEGSKA (reference sequence). Trimming pared 0 bases from V and 8 bases from J, leaving 1 base between. The CDR3 loop spans 9 amino acids. This CDR3 reads CSARDGYTF. As DNA, the CDR3 is TGCAGTGCTAGAGACGGCTACACCTTC.

J is TRBJ1-1 and V is TRBV29-1; weak D call: TRBD1 (6 bases). CDR1 SQVTM and CDR2 ANQGSEA come from the germline V gene. The CDR3 has 11 amino acids. V lost 7 bases and J 4 bases, leaving 10 bases between the germline ends. CDR3 loop: CSGLRGTEAFF. CDR3 coding DNA: TGCAGCGGTCTCAGGGGCACTGAAGCTTTCTTT.

The chain has TRBV2 and TRBJ2-7, with 7 bases matching TRBD1. Germline trimming cut 8 bases from V and 4 bases from J; bases unmatched to any gene: 8. Per germline, CDR1 SNHLY and CDR2 FYNNEI. The CDR3 totals 13 residues. The CDR3 DNA follows: TGTGCCAGCGACGACGACAGGGTATACGAGCAGTACTTC. This encodes CASDDDRVYEQYF. Drawing the rest from reference TRBV2 and TRBJ2-7, the complete variable domain is EPEVTQTPSHQVTQMGQEVILRCVPISNHLYFYWYRQILGQKVEFLVSFYNNEISEKSEIFDDQFSVERPDGSNFTLKIRSTKLEDSAMYFCASDDDRVYEQYFGPGTRLTVT.

This clone was recorded a few times. This chain links TRBV4-1 with TRBJ2-1, with D unclear. This CDR3 spans 11 amino acids. Trimming left V 1 base short and J 9 bases short, with 4 bases between. CDR1 is MGHRA, CDR2 YSYEKL, per germline. The CDR3 sequence is CASSQGFEQFF. The CDR3 DNA is TGCGCCAGCAGCCAAGGGTTTGAGCAGTTCTTC.

Here the CDR3 DNA reads TGCAGCGTTGTTCTTATGCGGGGATTTGAGAACACCGGGGAGCTGTTTTTT. Translating gives CSVVLMRGFENTGELFF. The chain has TRBV29-1 and TRBJ2-2; tentative D call: TRBD2 (6 bases). The CDR3 is made up of 17 amino acids. The V and J ends lost 4 bases and 1 base respectively, with 19 bases between them. CDR1 SQVTM and CDR2 ANQGSEA come from the germline V gene.

The V gene is TRBV27, the J gene TRBJ1-2; no clear D gene. Trimming shortened V by 5 bases and J by 7 bases, and 17 bases separated the two germline ends. This CDR3 is 14 amino acids long. Looked up from germline, CDR1 is MNHEY and CDR2 is SMNVEV (reference sequence). The CDR3 nucleotides are TGTGCCAGCAGTGGGCGCGGTTCGAAGGGTGGCTACACCTTC. Residues: CASSGRGSKGGYTF.

A few counts support this clone. This chain uses TRBV4-2 with TRBJ1-1, with D unclear. V was pared by 1 base and J by 4 bases, with 16 bases between. The CDR3 is made up of 16 amino acids. Per germline, CDR1 LGHNA and CDR2 YNFKEQ. In DNA form, the CDR3 reads TGTGCCAGCAGCCAAGGATATCAAGCGGAGGGCACTGAAGCTTTCTTT. Its translation is CASSQGYQAEGTEAFF.

The sample holds a few counts of this clone. The V and J genes are TRBV2 and TRBJ2-1; 7 bases map to TRBD1. The CDR3 covers 14 residues. Per germline, CDR1 SNHLY and CDR2 FYNNEI. Germline trimming cut 11 bases from V and 0 bases from J; bases unmatched to any gene: 7. DNA for the CDR3: TGTGCCTGGGACAGCCGGAGCTCCTACAATGAGCAGTTCTTC. It codes for CAWDSRSSYNEQFF. Complete variable domain (other parts from reference TRBV2 and TRBJ2-1): EPEVTQTPSHQVTQMGQEVILRCVPISNHLYFYWYRQILGQKVEFLVSFYNNEISEKSEIFDDQFSVERPDGSNFTLKIRSTKLEDSAMYFCAWDSRSSYNEQFFGPGTRLTVL.

This clone came up a few times. The chain uses TRBV5-6 and TRBJ1-1; D not certain. The CDR3 loop spans 14 amino acids. V lost 1 base and J 3 bases, leaving 10 bases between the germline ends. The V gene's germline CDR1 is SGHDT and CDR2 YYEEEE. CDR3 nucleotide sequence: TGTGCCAGCAGCTTGCCCCCGGGTTACACTGAAGCTTTCTTT. This gives the protein CASSLPPGYTEAFF.